This TCR beta chain was identified during a study of cytomegalovirus exposure and HLA in healthy donors. Primers for the PCR totalled 60 Vbeta and 13 Jbeta. TCRdb's copy holds only in-frame clones and misses some; the assay was immunoSEQ multiplex PCR. The sample has around 230,000 clones, 70% to 90% seen once. The CDR3 sequence is 18 residues long. The V gene end was trimmed by 3 bases and the J gene end by 4 bases; junction bases not matched to a gene: 7. Germline V CDR1 and CDR2: MGHRA, YSYEKL. Sequenced: PBMCs. This receptor was obtained from a girl aged 2-15 years in good health and CMV-seronegative. The rearrangement joins TRBV4-1 to TRBJ2-2; 14 bases agree with TRBD2. The CDR3 region has the DNA TGCGCCAGCAGCCAGGGGGGACTAGCGGGAGTCGGCACCGGGGAGCTGTTTTTT. The encoded protein is CASSQGGLAGVGTGELFF.